The 32 T cell receptor beta chains presented below share a single source sample, sequenced in a study of T cell responses to AZD1222 COVID-19 vaccine. Produced via immunoSEQ multiplex PCR; TCRdb's table is partial and in-frame only. The sample contains nearly 100,000 clones, approximately 90% of which appear only once. The sequencing here drew on peripheral blood, taken on day 0 of AZD1222 vaccination. All receptors derive from an adult in good health.

This rearrangement joins TRBV12-5 to TRBJ1-2, with unresolved D. Germline V gene data show CDR1 as LGHNT and CDR2 as FRNRAP. The CDR3 runs to 13 residues. V lost 2 bases and J 3 bases, leaving 7 bases between the germline ends. The CDR3 sequence is CASGLNRYYGYTF. The CDR3 DNA follows: TGTGCTAGTGGTTTGAATAGATACTATGGCTACACCTTC.

The chain joins TRBV19 to TRBJ2-7; 8 bases map to TRBD1. The CDR3 length is 15 residues. The trim removed 0 bases at V and 6 bases at J, leaving 7 bases unmatched. The germline CDR1 and CDR2 sequences are LNHDA and SQIVND (reference sequence). As DNA, the CDR3 is TGTGCCAGTAGTATAGAGACGGGACAGGAGACCGAGCAGTACTTC. It translates to CASSIETGQETEQYF.

The gene calls are TRBV7-9 and TRBJ2-7, with TRBD2 matching over 7 bases. Germline V gene sequence: CDR1 SEHNR, CDR2 FQNEAQ (reference sequence). Trimming cost V 5 bases and J 0 bases; bases outside gene matches: 4. The CDR3 has 14 residues. The CDR3 sequence: CASSVGGVSYEQYF. The CDR3 DNA reads as TGTGCCAGCAGCGTGGGGGGGGTCTCCTACGAGCAGTACTTC.

J is TRBJ1-5 and V is TRBV10-3, with D tentatively TRBD1 (5 bases). This CDR3 has 14 amino acids. With 1 base removed from V and 4 bases from J, the gap between germline ends came to 8 bases. CDR1 and CDR2 (germline): ENHRY, SYGVKD. Here the CDR3 reads CAISELGDNQPQHF. The DNA for the CDR3 is TGTGCCATCAGTGAGTTAGGGGATAATCAGCCCCAGCATTTT.

The V gene is TRBV28, the J gene TRBJ1-1; no clear D gene. V lost 5 bases and J lost 0, with 10 bases in between. Looked up from germline, CDR1 is MDHEN and CDR2 is SYDVKM. The CDR3 is made up of 14 amino acids. The CDR3 sequence: CASSGLTVNTEAFF. The CDR3 DNA sequence: TGTGCCAGCAGTGGCCTCACGGTGAACACTGAAGCTTTCTTT.

This clone is a singleton in its sample. The V call is TRBV10-3, the J call TRBJ2-3, with 10 bases identical to TRBD2. The junction had 7 bases not matched to a gene; V was cut back by 2 bases and J by 5 bases. From germline, CDR1 is ENHRY and CDR2 SYGVKD. The CDR3 runs 16 residues. CDR3 sequence: CAISESGGAGIDTQYF. CDR3 nucleotides: TGTGCCATCAGTGAGAGCGGGGGGGCAGGGATAGATACGCAGTATTTT.

This clone is a singleton in its sample. The chain joins TRBV6-5 to TRBJ2-2; D possibly corresponds to TRBD1 (6 bases). The germline V gene has CDR1 MNHEY and CDR2 SVGAGI. The CDR3 contains 15 residues. With 2 bases removed from V and 5 bases from J, the gap between germline ends came to 12 bases. The CDR3 is CASSYNRVVTGELFF. CDR3 DNA sequence: TGTGCCAGCAGTTACAACAGGGTAGTAACCGGGGAGCTGTTTTTT.

The chain couples TRBV28 to TRBJ2-7; D is tentatively TRBD1 or TRBD2 (5 bases each). The CDR3 loop spans 17 amino acids. Germline V gene data show CDR1 as MDHEN and CDR2 as SYDVKM. V lost 3 bases and J lost 0, with 18 bases in between. The CDR3 is CASSFLTGRGSSYEQYF. The DNA for the CDR3 is TGTGCCAGCAGTTTCCTCACAGGCCGGGGTAGCTCCTACGAGCAGTACTTC.

The chain links TRBV9 to TRBJ1-2; TRBD1 agrees at 9 bases. Germline values: CDR1 SGDLS, CDR2 YYNGEE. V was clipped by 3 bases and J by 8 bases; unmatched bases: 11. CDR3 length: 15 amino acids. The chain's CDR3 is CASSATPRTGDGYTF. The CDR3 DNA sequence: TGTGCCAGCAGCGCTACACCCCGGACAGGGGACGGCTACACCTTC.

The rearrangement uses TRBV7-8 and TRBJ2-7, with TRBD2 matching over 8 bases. The trim removed 3 bases at V and 6 bases at J, leaving 4 bases unmatched. Per the germline V gene, CDR1 is SGHVS and CDR2 is FQNEAQ. CDR3 length: 13 amino acids. Written as DNA, the CDR3 is TGTGCCAGCAGCTTCGGGGGGGCCCGCGAGCAGTACTTC. Its translation is CASSFGGAREQYF.

The chain joins TRBV28 to TRBJ2-7; D possibly corresponds to TRBD1 (7 bases). Trimming pared 6 bases from V and 0 bases from J, leaving 9 bases between. The CDR3 has 13 residues. From germline, CDR1 is MDHEN and CDR2 SYDVKM. CDR3 amino acids: CASRRDSSYEQYF. CDR3 DNA sequence: TGTGCCAGCAGGCGGGACAGCTCCTACGAGCAGTACTTC. Full variable domain (missing parts from reference TRBV28 and TRBJ2-7): DVKVTQSSRYLVKRTGEKVFLECVQDMDHENMFWYRQDPGLGLRLIYFSYDVKMKEKGDIPEGYSVSREKKERFSLILESASTNQTSMYLCASRRDSSYEQYFGPGTRLTVT.

The CDR3 loop is CAWSLTGAGNTIYF. The CDR3 coding sequence is TGTGCCTGGAGTTTGACAGGGGCTGGAAACACCATATATTTT. V is TRBV30 and J is TRBJ1-3; 8 bases agree with TRBD1. This CDR3 contains 14 residues. Germline V gives CDR1 GTSNPN, CDR2 SVGIG (reference sequence). V lost 2 bases and J lost 2; bases outside the gene matches: 2.

The rearrangement links TRBV11-2 to TRBJ1-5, with a possible D match to TRBD1 (6 bases). V lost 5 bases and J 7 bases, leaving 15 bases between the germline ends. CDR3 length: 14 amino acids. Germline-derived CDR1 and CDR2 are SGHAT and FQNNGV. CDR3 DNA sequence: TGTGCCAGCAGCCCCCACGGGGGGCAACAGCCCCAGCATTTT. It specifies CASSPHGGQQPQHF.

V gene TRBV12-3 or TRBV12-4 combines with J gene TRBJ1-2; D is unresolved. V lost 2 bases and J 4 bases, leaving 5 bases between the germline ends. The CDR3 has 12 amino acids. CDR3 nucleotide sequence: TGTGCCAGCAGTTTATCGACCTATGGCTACACCTTC. This sequence encodes CASSLSTYGYTF.

V and J are TRBV10-2 and TRBJ2-1; TRBD2 agrees at 16 bases. V lost 11 bases to trimming and J lost 9 bases; unmatched junction nucleotides: 10. CDR3 length: 15 amino acids. The germline V gene encodes CDR1 WSHSY and CDR2 SAAADI. In nucleotides, the CDR3 is TGCGCCCGCGCCACCGGGACTAGCGGGGGGGGTGAGCAGTTCTTC. Amino acid sequence: CARATGTSGGGEQFF.

This clone has just one count. The chain links TRBV13 to TRBJ2-7; TRBD2 aligns across 13 bases. V trimming: 6 bases; J trimming: 9 bases; junction bases outside the gene matches: 8. Germline-derived CDR1 and CDR2 are PRHDT and FYEKMQ (reference sequence). This CDR3 has 14 amino acids. Written as DNA, the CDR3 is TGTGCCAGCAGGACGACTAGCGGGGGGCCGGGGCAGTACTTC. Translation gives CASRTTSGGPGQYF.

This clone appeared once. The rearrangement joins TRBV11-2 to TRBJ2-7; perhaps D is TRBD1 or TRBD2 (6 bases each). V was clipped by 8 bases and J by 3 bases, with 17 bases between them. Germline V gene sequence: CDR1 SGHAT, CDR2 FQNNGV. The CDR3 consists of 14 residues. CDR3 region: CASSLRGQNYEQYF. The DNA for the CDR3 is TGTGCCAGCTCCCTACGGGGGCAGAACTACGAGCAGTACTTC.

J is TRBJ2-5 and V is TRBV11-1; the D is unclear. The V gene's germline CDR1 is SGHAT and CDR2 FQDESV (reference sequence). This CDR3 has 13 amino acids. V dropped 2 bases and J dropped 3 bases, with 7 bases sitting between them. CDR3 bases: TGTGCCAGCAGCTTACCAGGAAAAGAGACCCAGTACTTC. It is translated as CASSLPGKETQYF.

The chain recombines TRBV6-5 with TRBJ1-2; TRBD1 aligns across 11 bases. V was clipped by 6 bases and J by 6 bases; unmatched bases: 6. Germline V gives CDR1 MNHEY, CDR2 SVGAGI. CDR3 length equals 14 residues. Here the CDR3 reads CASSVGQGANGYTF. The CDR3 DNA reads as TGTGCCAGCAGCGTCGGACAGGGGGCTAATGGCTACACCTTC.

V usage is TRBV28 and J usage is TRBJ1-4; a possible D gene is TRBD1 (6 bases). The CDR3 has 17 amino acids. V was shortened by 1 base and J by 10 bases, with 22 bases between the two germline ends. Germline V gene data show CDR1 as MDHEN and CDR2 as SYDVKM. The chain's CDR3 is CASSLSGTEGGLGKLFF. The CDR3 DNA follows: TGTGCCAGCAGTTTATCGGGGACGGAGGGGGGTCTAGGAAAACTGTTTTTT.

This sequence joins TRBV7-9 and TRBJ1-6; D remains unclear. In germline, CDR1 is SEHNR, CDR2 FQNEAQ (reference sequence). V was pared by 5 bases and J by 6 bases, with 8 bases between. This CDR3 has 13 residues. In nucleotides, the CDR3 is TGTGCCAGCAGCCTTACAGCTAATTCACCCCTCCACTTT. It encodes CASSLTANSPLHF.

The chain joins TRBV28 to TRBJ1-6, with D perhaps matching TRBD1 (6 bases). CDR1 MDHEN and CDR2 SYDVKM come from the germline V gene. V was shortened by 2 bases and J by 7 bases, with 15 bases between the two germline ends. The CDR3 runs 16 residues. The CDR3 nucleotides read TGTGCCAGCAGTTTAGTCCAGGACAGCAAGAATTCACCCCTCCACTTT. Translated, it gives CASSLVQDSKNSPLHF. The variable domain in full, completed from reference TRBV28 and TRBJ1-6, reads DVKVTQSSRYLVKRTGEKVFLECVQDMDHENMFWYRQDPGLGLRLIYFSYDVKMKEKGDIPEGYSVSREKKERFSLILESASTNQTSMYLCASSLVQDSKNSPLHFGNGTRLTVT.

V gene TRBV4-1 combines with J gene TRBJ2-7; possibly TRBD2 for D (6 bases). CDR1 and CDR2 from the germline V gene are MGHRA and YSYEKL. The V gene lost 3 bases and the J gene lost 2 bases, with 11 bases spanning the gap. This CDR3 contains 14 residues. CDR3 sequence (DNA): TGCGCCAGCAGCCACGGGCGGGGCGCCTACGAGCAGTACTTC. Amino acids: CASSHGRGAYEQYF.

There are a few counts of this clone. The V gene is TRBV2, the J gene TRBJ1-3, with a weak D call TRBD1 (5 bases). The CDR3 sequence is 15 residues long. From germline, CDR1 is SNHLY and CDR2 FYNNEI. V gave up 5 bases and J gave up 0 bases, with 11 bases separating them. As DNA, the CDR3 is TGTGCCAGCAGTCAAGACAGAAACTCTGGAAACACCATATATTTT. This translates into CASSQDRNSGNTIYF.

J is TRBJ1-5 and V is TRBV19; 9 positions agree with TRBD1. Germline values: CDR1 LNHDA, CDR2 SQIVND (reference sequence). V lost 5 bases and J lost 4; bases outside the gene matches: 6. The CDR3 contains 15 residues. The CDR3 coding sequence is TGTGCCAGTAGTCCGACAGGGGGAGCTAATCAGCCCCAGCATTTT. The encoded protein is CASSPTGGANQPQHF.

This rearrangement joins TRBV12-3 or TRBV12-4 to TRBJ1-2; tentatively, D is TRBD1 (6 bases). CDR3 length: 13 residues. V was shortened by 8 bases and J by 6 bases, with 16 bases between the two germline ends. The CDR3 spells CASSTRGRDGYTF. The DNA of the CDR3 is TGTGCCAGCTCCACCCGGGGGCGGGATGGCTACACCTTC.

This clone has just a few counts. V and J are TRBV11-3 and TRBJ1-1, with D unresolved. The CDR3 covers 14 residues. CDR1 SGHNT and CDR2 YENEEA come from the germline V gene. Trimming removed 0 bases from V and 6 bases from J, with 11 bases in between. In DNA form, the CDR3 reads TGTGCCAGCAGCTTAGACGAAGGGAGTCCTGAAGCTTTCTTT. Encoded protein: CASSLDEGSPEAFF.

The J gene is TRBJ1-1, the V gene TRBV30, with unresolved D. This CDR3 contains 13 residues. Germline V lookup: CDR1 GTSNPN, CDR2 SVGIG (reference sequence). Here the CDR3 reads CAIRPEVSTEAFF. The CDR3 DNA sequence: TGTGCTATCCGACCCGAGGTGTCCACTGAAGCTTTCTTT.

The chain has TRBV11-2 and TRBJ1-2; D is undetermined. The CDR3 runs to 13 residues. V was pared by 5 bases and J by 8 bases, with 15 bases between. Germline V gene lookup returns CDR1 SGHAT and CDR2 FQNNGV. The CDR3, as DNA: TGTGCCAGCAGCCCGACTCCCTCTAAGGGCTACACCTTC. As protein: CASSPTPSKGYTF. Full variable domain (outside the CDR3, taken from reference TRBV11-2 and TRBJ1-2): EAGVAQSPRYKIIEKRQSVAFWCNPISGHATLYWYQQILGQGPKLLIQFQNNGVVDDSQLPKDRFSAERLKGVDSTLKIQPAKLEDSAVYLCASSPTPSKGYTFGSGTRLTVV.

This clone showed up just once. In DNA, the CDR3 is TGTGCCAGCTCACCAACGGACGGCTACGAGCAGTACTTC. It codes for CASSPTDGYEQYF. The rearrangement links TRBV18 to TRBJ2-7; D is unresolved. The length of the CDR3 is 13 residues. V dropped 2 bases and J dropped 3 bases, with 8 bases sitting between them. Germline V gene lookup returns CDR1 KGHSH and CDR2 LQKENI.

The chain couples TRBV7-9 to TRBJ1-1, with no clear D. The CDR3 is 18 residues long. The V and J ends lost 2 bases and 4 bases respectively, with 23 bases between them. Germline CDR1 SEHNR, CDR2 FQNEAQ (reference sequence). For the CDR3, the DNA is TGTGCCAGCAGCTTAAATCAAGGAAGGGTCTATGATTTCACTGAAGCTTTCTTT. Protein sequence: CASSLNQGRVYDFTEAFF.

The chain has TRBV9 and TRBJ1-1; the match to TRBD1 covers 8 bases. Looked up from germline, CDR1 is SGDLS and CDR2 is YYNGEE. The V segment lost 0 bases and the J segment 10 bases; nucleotides outside the gene matches: 5. The CDR3 has 13 amino acids. The CDR3 DNA reads as TGTGCCAGCAGCGTAGGACAGGGGTCTTCAGCTTTCTTT. It specifies CASSVGQGSSAFF.